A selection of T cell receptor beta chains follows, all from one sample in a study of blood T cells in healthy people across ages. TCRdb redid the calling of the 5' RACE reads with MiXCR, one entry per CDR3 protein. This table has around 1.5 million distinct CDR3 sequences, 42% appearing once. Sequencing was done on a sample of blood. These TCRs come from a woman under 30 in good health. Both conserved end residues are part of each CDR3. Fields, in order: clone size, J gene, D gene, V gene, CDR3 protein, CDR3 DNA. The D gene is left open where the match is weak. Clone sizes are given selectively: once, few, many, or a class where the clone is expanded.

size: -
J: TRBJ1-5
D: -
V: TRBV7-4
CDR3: CASSRVLPQHF
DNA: TGTGCCAGCAGCCGAGTGCTTCCCCAGCATTTT

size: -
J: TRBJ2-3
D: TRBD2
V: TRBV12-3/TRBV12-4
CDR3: CASRTASGADTQYF
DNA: TGTGCCAGCAGGACTGCTAGCGGGGCAGATACGCAGTATTTT

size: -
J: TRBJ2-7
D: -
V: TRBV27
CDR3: CASSLRGSGSYEQYF
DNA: TGTGCCAGCAGTTTAAGGGGATCGGGGTCCTACGAGCAGTACTTC

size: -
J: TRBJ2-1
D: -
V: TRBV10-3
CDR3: CAASKDTEGEQFF
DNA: TGTGCCGCGTCCAAGGACACAGAAGGTGAGCAGTTCTTC

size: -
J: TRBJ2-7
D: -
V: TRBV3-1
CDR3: CASSLQGSLNEQYF
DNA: TGTGCCAGCAGCCTACAGGGTTCCTTAAACGAGCAGTACTTC

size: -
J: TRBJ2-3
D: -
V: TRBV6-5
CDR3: CASRLVNQDTQYF
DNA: TGTGCCAGCAGGCTGGTCAATCAGGATACGCAGTATTTT

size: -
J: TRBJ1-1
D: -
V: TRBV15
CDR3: CATSRGVVNTEAFF
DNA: TGTGCCACCAGCAGAGGGGTAGTGAACACTGAAGCTTTCTTT

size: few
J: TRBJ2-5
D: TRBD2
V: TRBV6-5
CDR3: CASSTTSGSRETQYF
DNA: TGTGCCAGCAGTACAACTAGCGGGAGTAGAGAGACCCAGTACTTC

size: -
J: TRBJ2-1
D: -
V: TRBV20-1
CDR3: CSARRWDQSYNERFF
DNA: TGCAGTGCTAGAAGGTGGGACCAGTCCTACAATGAGCGGTTCTTC

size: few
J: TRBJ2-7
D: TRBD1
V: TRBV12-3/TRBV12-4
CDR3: CASRETGGDYEQYF
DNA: TGTGCCAGCAGAGAGACAGGGGGCGATTACGAGCAGTACTTC

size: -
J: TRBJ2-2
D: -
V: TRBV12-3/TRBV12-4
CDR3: CASNVGGGELFF
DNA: TGTGCCAGCAATGTTGGGGGAGGGGAGCTGTTTTTT

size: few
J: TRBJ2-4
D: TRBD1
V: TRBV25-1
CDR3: CASSSQTGDGQSENIQYF
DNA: TGTGCCAGCAGTTCCCAGACAGGGGATGGACAATCGGAAAACATTCAGTACTTC

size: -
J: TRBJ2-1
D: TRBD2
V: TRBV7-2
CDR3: CASSPTLLAGAGEQFF
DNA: TGTGCCAGCAGCCCCACCTTACTAGCGGGGGCGGGCGAGCAGTTCTTC

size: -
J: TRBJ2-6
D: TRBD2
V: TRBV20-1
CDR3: CSARTTGGSSGANVLTF
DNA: TGCAGTGCTAGAACGACGGGAGGGAGCTCTGGGGCCAACGTCCTGACTTTC

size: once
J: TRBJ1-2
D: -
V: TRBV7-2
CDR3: CASSSPGGGDIYGYTF
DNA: TGTGCCAGCAGCTCGCCGGGGGGAGGGGACATCTATGGCTACACCTTC

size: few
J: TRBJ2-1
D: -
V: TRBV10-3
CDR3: CAISEGGLAGNEQFF
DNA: TGTGCCATCAGTGAAGGCGGCCTAGCAGGCAATGAGCAGTTCTTC

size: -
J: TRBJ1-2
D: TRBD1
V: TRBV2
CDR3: CASSELEQGATNYGYTF
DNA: TGTGCCAGCAGTGAACTTGAACAGGGGGCAACTAACTATGGCTACACCTTC

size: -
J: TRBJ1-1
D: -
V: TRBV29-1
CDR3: CSVRRQAGMNTEAFF
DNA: TGCAGCGTGCGCCGCCAGGCAGGCATGAACACTGAAGCTTTCTTT

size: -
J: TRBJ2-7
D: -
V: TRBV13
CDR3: CASSSAGTLSSYEQYF
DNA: TGTGCCAGCAGCTCCGCCGGGACCCTTAGCTCCTACGAGCAGTACTTC

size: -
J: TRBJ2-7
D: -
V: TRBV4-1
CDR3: CASTVDPSLYEQYF
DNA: TGCGCCAGCACCGTAGACCCTAGCCTCTACGAGCAGTACTTC

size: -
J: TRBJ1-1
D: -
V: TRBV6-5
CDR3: CASINGGLNTEAFF
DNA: TGTGCCAGCATCAACGGAGGCTTGAACACTGAAGCTTTCTTT

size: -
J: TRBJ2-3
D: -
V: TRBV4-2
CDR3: CASSQDGENTDTQYF
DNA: TGTGCCAGCAGCCAAGACGGGGAGAACACAGATACGCAGTATTTT

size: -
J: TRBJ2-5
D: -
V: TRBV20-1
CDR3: CSARETQGYGQYF
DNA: TGCAGTGCTAGAGAGACACAGGGATACGGGCAGTACTTC

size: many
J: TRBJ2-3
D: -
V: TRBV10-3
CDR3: CAIKTSVGTDTQYF
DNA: TGTGCCATAAAAACCAGCGTAGGCACAGATACGCAGTATTTT

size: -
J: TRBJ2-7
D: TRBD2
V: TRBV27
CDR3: CASSLAGGGWEQYF
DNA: TGTGCCAGCAGTTTGGCAGGCGGGGGGTGGGAGCAGTACTTC

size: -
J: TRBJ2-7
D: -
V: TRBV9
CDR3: CASSVSLGGGLDEQYF
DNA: TGTGCCAGCAGCGTAAGTCTTGGCGGCGGCCTGGACGAGCAGTACTTC

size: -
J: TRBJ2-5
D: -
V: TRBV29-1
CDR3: CSVEDGPALKAQYF
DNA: TGCAGCGTTGAAGATGGACCAGCTTTAAAGGCCCAGTACTTC

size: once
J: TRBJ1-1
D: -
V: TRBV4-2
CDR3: CASSQVITAAGNEAFF
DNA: TGTGCCAGCAGCCAAGTTATAACAGCGGCCGGCAATGAAGCTTTCTTT

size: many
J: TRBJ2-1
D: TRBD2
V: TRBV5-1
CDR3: CASSLAAGAYNEQFF
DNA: TGCGCCAGCAGCTTGGCGGCGGGGGCCTACAATGAGCAGTTCTTC

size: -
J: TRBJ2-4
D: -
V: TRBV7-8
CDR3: CASSLEGVAKNIHYF
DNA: TGTGCCAGCAGCTTAGAAGGGGTAGCCAAAAACATTCACTACTTC

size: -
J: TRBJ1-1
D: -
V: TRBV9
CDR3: CASSAGEELGTEAFF
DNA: TGTGCCAGCAGCGCTGGGGAGGAGTTAGGCACTGAAGCTTTCTTT

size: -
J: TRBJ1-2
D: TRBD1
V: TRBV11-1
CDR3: CASSSWTGGIGYTF
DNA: TGTGCCAGCAGCTCCTGGACAGGGGGAATTGGCTACACCTTC

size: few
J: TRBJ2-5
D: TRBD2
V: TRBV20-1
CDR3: CSARDPGTRSPWGETQYF
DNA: TGCAGTGCTAGAGATCCCGGGACTAGATCTCCCTGGGGTGAGACCCAGTACTTC

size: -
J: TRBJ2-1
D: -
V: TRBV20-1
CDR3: CSARDLGHSNNEQFF
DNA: TGCAGTGCTAGAGATCTAGGACATTCTAACAATGAGCAGTTCTTC

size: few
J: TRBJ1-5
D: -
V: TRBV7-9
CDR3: CASSLSLGWYQPQHF
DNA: TGTGCCAGCAGCTTATCTTTGGGATGGTACCAGCCCCAGCATTTT

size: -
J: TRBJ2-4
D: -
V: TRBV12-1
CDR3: CASSFERYF
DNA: TGTGCCAGCAGCTTTGAACGGTACTTC

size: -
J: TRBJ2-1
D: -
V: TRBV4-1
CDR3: CASSQDSGAGAANEQFF
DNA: TGCGCCAGCAGCCAAGATTCGGGAGCGGGCGCGGCCAATGAGCAGTTCTTC

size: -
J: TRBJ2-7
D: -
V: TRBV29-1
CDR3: CNVEGRVNNEQYF
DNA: TGCAACGTTGAAGGTCGTGTAAACAATGAGCAGTACTTC

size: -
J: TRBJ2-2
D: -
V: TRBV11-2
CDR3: CASSPTAWNTGELFF
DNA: TGTGCCAGCAGCCCAACGGCTTGGAACACCGGGGAGCTGTTTTTT

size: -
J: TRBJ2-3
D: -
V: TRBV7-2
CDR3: CASSLVGHTDTQYF
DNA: TGTGCCAGCAGCTTAGTGGGCCACACAGATACGCAGTATTTT

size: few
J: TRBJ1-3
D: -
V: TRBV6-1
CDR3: CASMEAGTGNTIYF
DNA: TGTGCCAGCATGGAGGCAGGGACTGGAAACACCATATATTTT

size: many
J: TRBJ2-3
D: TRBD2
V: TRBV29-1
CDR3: CSVGLAGTRTDTQYF
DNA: TGCAGCGTGGGACTAGCGGGGACCCGCACAGATACGCAGTATTTT

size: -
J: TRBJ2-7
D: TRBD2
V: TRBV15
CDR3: CATSPGGAVYEQYF
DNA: TGTGCCACCTCCCCCGGGGGGGCGGTATACGAGCAGTACTTC